This T cell receptor (beta chain) came from a study of shared clonotypes between healthy human individuals. Regarding the study as a whole: Estimated clonotype richness was generally higher in naive than memory subsets. Enrolling few donors narrowed the genetic and exposure-history diversity that was represented.

Assay execution proceeded at the deep level. Clones were sequenced by immunoSEQ multiplex PCR, and TCRdb holds only the in-frame ones, with some missing. The table has about 600,000 clones, 98% seen once. The naive CD8 population came from CD45RO-negative cells selected for CCR7, without terminally differentiated effector memory CD45RA+ cells. The donors were all Caucasian adults (living in Nashville, Tennessee). CDR3 size: 12 residues. V shed 2 bases and J shed 8 bases, with 7 bases lying between them. The germline V gene has CDR1 KGHSH and CDR2 LQKENI. Concerning this clone: The antigen remains unidentified.

The sequenced sample consisted of naive CD8+ T cells sorted from blood. This TCR derives from a man aged 25-40 years in good health. The chain carries TRBV18 and TRBJ2-1; no clear D gene. The CDR3 nucleotides read TGTGCCAGCTCACCAAATGGTTATGAGCAGTTCTTC. This gives the protein CASSPNGYEQFF.